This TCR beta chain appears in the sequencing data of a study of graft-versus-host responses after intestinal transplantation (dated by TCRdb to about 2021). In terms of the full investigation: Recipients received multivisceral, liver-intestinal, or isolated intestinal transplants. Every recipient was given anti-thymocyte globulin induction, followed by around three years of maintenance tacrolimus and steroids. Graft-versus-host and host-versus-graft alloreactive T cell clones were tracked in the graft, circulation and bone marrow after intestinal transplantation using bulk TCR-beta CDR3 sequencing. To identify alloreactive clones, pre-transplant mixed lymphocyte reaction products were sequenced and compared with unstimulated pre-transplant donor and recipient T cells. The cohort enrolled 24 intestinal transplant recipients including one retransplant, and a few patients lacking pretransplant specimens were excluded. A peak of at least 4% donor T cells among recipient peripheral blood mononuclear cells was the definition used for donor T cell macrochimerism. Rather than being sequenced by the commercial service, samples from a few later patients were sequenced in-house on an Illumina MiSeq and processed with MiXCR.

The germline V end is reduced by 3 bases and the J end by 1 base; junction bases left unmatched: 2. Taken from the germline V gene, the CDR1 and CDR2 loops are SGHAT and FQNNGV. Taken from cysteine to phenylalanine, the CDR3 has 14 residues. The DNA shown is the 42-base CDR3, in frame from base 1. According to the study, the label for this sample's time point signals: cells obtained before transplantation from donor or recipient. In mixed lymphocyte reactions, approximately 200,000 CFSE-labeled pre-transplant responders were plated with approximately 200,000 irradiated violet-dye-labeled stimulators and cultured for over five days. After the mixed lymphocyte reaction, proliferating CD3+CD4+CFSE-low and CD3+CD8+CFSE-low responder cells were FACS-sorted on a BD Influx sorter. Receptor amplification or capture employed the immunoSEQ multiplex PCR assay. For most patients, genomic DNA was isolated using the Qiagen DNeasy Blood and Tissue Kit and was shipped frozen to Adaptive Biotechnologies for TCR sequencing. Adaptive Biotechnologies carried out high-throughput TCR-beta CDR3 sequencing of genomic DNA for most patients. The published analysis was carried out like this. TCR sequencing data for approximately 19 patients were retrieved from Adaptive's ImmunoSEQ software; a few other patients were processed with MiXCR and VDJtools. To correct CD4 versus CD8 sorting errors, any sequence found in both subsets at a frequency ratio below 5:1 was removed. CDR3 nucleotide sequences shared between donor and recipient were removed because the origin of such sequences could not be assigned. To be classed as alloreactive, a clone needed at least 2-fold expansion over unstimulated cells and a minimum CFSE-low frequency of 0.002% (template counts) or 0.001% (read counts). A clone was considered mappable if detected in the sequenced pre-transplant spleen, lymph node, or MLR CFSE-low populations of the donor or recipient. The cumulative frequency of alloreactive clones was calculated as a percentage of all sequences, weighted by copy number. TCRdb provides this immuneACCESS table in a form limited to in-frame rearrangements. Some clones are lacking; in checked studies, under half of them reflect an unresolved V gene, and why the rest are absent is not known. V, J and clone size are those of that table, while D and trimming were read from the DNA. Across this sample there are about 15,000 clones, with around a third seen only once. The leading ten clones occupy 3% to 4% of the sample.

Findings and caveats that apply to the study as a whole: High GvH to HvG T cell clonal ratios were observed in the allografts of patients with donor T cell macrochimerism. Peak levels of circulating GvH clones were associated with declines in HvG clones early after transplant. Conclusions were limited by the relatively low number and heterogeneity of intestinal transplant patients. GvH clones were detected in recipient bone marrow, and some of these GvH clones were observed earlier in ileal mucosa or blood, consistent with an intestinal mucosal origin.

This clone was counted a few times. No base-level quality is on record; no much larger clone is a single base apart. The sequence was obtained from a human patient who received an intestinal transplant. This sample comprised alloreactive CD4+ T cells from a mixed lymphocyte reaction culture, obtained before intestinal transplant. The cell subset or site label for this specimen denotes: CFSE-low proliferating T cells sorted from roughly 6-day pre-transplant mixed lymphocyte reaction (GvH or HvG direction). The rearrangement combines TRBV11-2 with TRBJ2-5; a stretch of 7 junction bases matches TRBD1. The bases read TGTGCCAGCAGCTTCGCAGGGGGCCAAGAGACCCAGTACTTC. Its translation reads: CASSFAGGQETQYF.